The 25 T cell receptor beta chains below all came from one sample that was sequenced in a study of cytomegalovirus exposure and HLA in healthy donors. The PCR made use of 60 Vbeta and 13 Jbeta primers. Repertoires were generated with immunoSEQ multiplex PCR, while TCRdb's copy carries only in-frame clones and drops some. The ten top clones account for just under 3.5%, within a sample of under 100,000 clones. The specimen was PBMCs. The receptors here all came from a woman in her twenties or thirties in good health and CMV-seronegative.

This rearrangement joins TRBV7-6 to TRBJ1-1; the match to TRBD1 covers 10 bases. Germline V lookup: CDR1 SGHVS, CDR2 FNYEAQ. The CDR3 extends over 16 amino acids. Trimming at V came to 0 bases and at J to 9 bases, leaving 10 bases not matched to a gene. The DNA of the CDR3 is TGTGCCAGCAGCTTAGCGGGGACAGGGGTCGCGTACCAAGCTTTCTTT. The encoded protein is CASSLAGTGVAYQAFF.

This chain links TRBV5-4 with TRBJ1-2; 12 nucleotides line up with TRBD1. V lost 4 bases and J lost 6; bases outside the gene matches: 7. CDR3 length: 15 residues. Germline loops: CDR1 SGHNT, CDR2 YYREEE (reference sequence). CDR3 DNA: TGTGCCAGCAGCGCCGGGACAGGGGGCGCGGATGGCTACACCTTC. As protein: CASSAGTGGADGYTF.

The chain is built from TRBV10-3 and TRBJ1-2; 7 bases are shared with TRBD1. The CDR3 spans 14 residues. Germline V gene data show CDR1 as ENHRY and CDR2 as SYGVKD. V lost 10 bases and J lost 1; bases outside the gene matches: 9. CDR3 region: CATTGQEINYGYTF. In DNA form, the CDR3 reads TGTGCCACGACTGGACAGGAGATTAACTATGGCTACACCTTC.

The chain uses TRBV29-1 and TRBJ2-5; D is unresolved. Per germline, CDR1 SQVTM and CDR2 ANQGSEA. Trimming pared 2 bases from V and 11 bases from J, leaving 15 bases between. There are 12 residues in the CDR3. The CDR3 DNA is TGCAGCGTTGAACCGGGTGGGTCGGATCAGTACTTC. It translates to CSVEPGGSDQYF. The full variable domain, with the rest looked up from reference TRBV29-1 and TRBJ2-5, is SAVISQKPSRDICQRGTSLTIQCQVDSQVTMMFWYRQQPGQSLTLIATANQGSEATYESGFVIDKFPISRPNLTFSTLTVSNMSPEDSSIYLCSVEPGGSDQYFGPGTRLLVL.

The gene calls are TRBV10-2 and TRBJ2-1, with 7 positions matching TRBD2. Germline V gives CDR1 WSHSY, CDR2 SAAADI. CDR3 length equals 15 residues. Germline trimming cut 4 bases from V and 6 bases from J; bases unmatched to any gene: 9. CDR3 sequence (DNA): TGCGCCAGCAGTGTACCGGGACTACGCGGCAATGAGCAGTTCTTC. Its translation: CASSVPGLRGNEQFF.

V and J are TRBV7-2 and TRBJ2-3, with a tentative D call TRBD2 (5 bases). The CDR3 contains 15 residues. Germline V lookup: CDR1 SGHTA, CDR2 FQGNSA. V lost 6 bases and J lost 5, with 18 bases in between. The CDR3 sequence is CASRVGLSAGDTQYF. The CDR3 coding sequence is TGTGCCAGCAGAGTCGGGCTATCGGCGGGAGATACGCAGTATTTT.

The gene calls are TRBV19 and TRBJ2-5; 7 nucleotides match TRBD2. Losses at the gene ends were 9 bases for V and 5 bases for J; bases not matched to a gene: 6. This CDR3 contains 12 residues. From germline, CDR1 is LNHDA and CDR2 SQIVND (reference sequence). The CDR3 DNA sequence: TGTGCCAGCTTTGGGGGAGGGGAGACCCAGTACTTC. As protein: CASFGGGETQYF.

V gene TRBV5-1 combines with J gene TRBJ2-1; TRBD1 agrees at 7 bases. The CDR3 is made up of 14 amino acids. Germline V gene lookup returns CDR1 SGHRS and CDR2 YFSETQ. V trimming: 5 bases; J trimming: 5 bases; junction bases outside the gene matches: 7. The CDR3 DNA reads TGCGCCAGCAGACTACAGGGGTTAAACAATGAGCAGTTCTTC. Translated: CASRLQGLNNEQFF.

The J gene is TRBJ2-6, the V gene TRBV27; D is uncertain. V was cut by 7 bases and J by 1 base, with 5 bases left in between. The CDR3 is 13 residues long. Germline V CDR1 and CDR2: MNHEY, SMNVEV (reference sequence). The CDR3 protein is CASKESGANVLTF. The CDR3 nucleotides are TGTGCCAGCAAGGAGTCTGGGGCCAACGTCCTGACTTTC.

The genes are TRBV10-3 and TRBJ2-7; perhaps TRBD1 as D (6 bases). Germline CDR1 and CDR2: ENHRY and SYGVKD. V lost 5 bases to trimming and J lost 5 bases, with 13 bases between them. This CDR3 comprises 13 residues. CDR3 nucleotides: TGTGCCATCAGTCCGAGACAGGTCAACGAGCAGTACTTC. Translating it yields CAISPRQVNEQYF.

This sequence joins TRBV5-1 and TRBJ2-5; 11 nucleotides agree with TRBD2. TRBJ2-7 matches the DNA end more closely, so the J call is doubtful. CDR1 is SGHRS and CDR2 is YFSETQ in the germline V gene. The CDR3 length is 15 residues. In DNA, the CDR3 is TGCGCCAGCAGCCCGATGACTAGCGGGGACTACGAGCAGTACTTC. As protein: CASSPMTSGDYEQYF.

The chain carries TRBV5-1 and TRBJ2-1; 10 positions agree with TRBD1. Germline CDR1 reads SGHRS; CDR2 reads YFSETQ. The J segment lost 8 bases and the V segment lost 3 bases, leaving 11 bases of the junction unmatched. The CDR3 spans 16 residues. The chain's CDR3 is CASSSDPGQGLDEQFF. CDR3 coding DNA: TGCGCCAGCAGCTCCGATCCGGGACAGGGGTTAGATGAGCAGTTCTTC.

The CDR3 reads CASSSLTGGSENIQYF. The DNA for the CDR3 is TGTGCCAGCAGCTCCCTGACAGGGGGTAGTGAGAACATTCAGTACTTC. The gene calls are TRBV7-9 and TRBJ2-4, with 9 bases fitting TRBD1. The CDR3 is 16 amino acids. V was clipped by 4 bases and J by 7 bases; unmatched bases: 11. The V gene's germline CDR1 is SEHNR and CDR2 FQNEAQ (reference sequence). Combining the CDR3 with reference TRBV7-9 and TRBJ2-4 gives the whole variable domain DTGVSQNPRHKITKRGQNVTFRCDPISEHNRLYWYRQTLGQGPEFLTYFQNEAQLEKSRLLSDRFSAERPKGSFSTLEIQRTEQGDSAMYLCASSSLTGGSENIQYFGAGTRLSVL.

The chain is built from TRBV4-1 and TRBJ2-2, with TRBD2 matching 12 bases. V lost 2 bases and J lost 4; bases outside the gene matches: 8. CDR3 length: 18 residues. Germline V gene sequence: CDR1 MGHRA, CDR2 YSYEKL. The CDR3 region is CASSQKVLAGGSTGELFF. The CDR3, as DNA: TGCGCCAGCAGCCAAAAAGTCCTAGCGGGGGGGAGCACCGGGGAGCTGTTTTTT.

The V and J genes are TRBV5-1 and TRBJ1-1; the D gene is possibly TRBD1 (5 bases). This CDR3 has 17 amino acids. Germline CDR1 reads SGHRS; CDR2 reads YFSETQ. V was clipped by 5 bases and J by 1 base, with 21 bases between them. The CDR3 here is CASSSLPSGGTNTEAFF. CDR3 nucleotides: TGCGCCAGCAGTTCTTTACCCTCCGGGGGGACGAACACTGAAGCTTTCTTT.

CDR3 nucleotides: TGTGCCAGTAGTACATCAACAGAGGGAAGATGGACTGAAGCTTTCTTT. It specifies CASSTSTEGRWTEAFF. The chain has TRBV19 and TRBJ1-1; no clear D. CDR3 length: 16 amino acids. Between the trimmed V and J ends, which lost 4 bases and 5 bases, there was a span of 20 bases. Germline V lookup: CDR1 LNHDA, CDR2 SQIVND (reference sequence).

This rearrangement joins TRBV5-1 to TRBJ2-4; 7 bases fit TRBD2. Germline-derived CDR1 and CDR2 are SGHRS and YFSETQ. V gave up 0 bases and J gave up 6 bases; unmatched junction bases: 0. CDR3 length equals 13 residues. The CDR3 loop reads CASSLGGGNIQYF. The CDR3 DNA sequence: TGCGCCAGCAGCTTGGGGGGGGGAAACATTCAGTACTTC.

The rearrangement uses TRBV5-1 and TRBJ2-2, with 9 bases that match TRBD2. CDR1 and CDR2 from the germline V gene are SGHRS and YFSETQ. The junction had 1 base not matched to a gene; V was cut back by 0 bases and J by 1 base. The CDR3 covers 16 residues. Here the CDR3 DNA reads TGCGCCAGCAGCTTGGTTAGCGGGGGGAACACCGGGGAGCTGTTTTTT. Translated, it gives CASSLVSGGNTGELFF.

The chain carries TRBV6-1 and TRBJ1-1, with D possibly being TRBD1 (6 bases). The CDR3 covers 13 residues. Per germline, CDR1 MNHNS and CDR2 SASEGT. The ends were cut back, 5 bases at V and 5 bases at J, with 12 bases in the middle. The DNA for the CDR3 is TGTGCCAGCAGTCAACAGGGTTGGACTGAAGCTTTCTTT. This sequence encodes CASSQQGWTEAFF.

The chain links TRBV11-2 to TRBJ2-3; 12 nucleotides match TRBD2. This CDR3 spans 16 amino acids. The J segment lost 5 bases and the V segment lost 0 bases, leaving 3 bases of the junction unmatched. CDR1 and CDR2 from the germline V gene are SGHAT and FQNNGV. The CDR3 loop reads CASSLETSGGVDTQYF. The CDR3 region has the DNA TGTGCCAGCAGCTTAGAGACTAGCGGGGGAGTAGATACGCAGTATTTT. Looking up the rest from reference TRBV11-2 and TRBJ2-3 gives the full variable domain: EAGVAQSPRYKIIEKRQSVAFWCNPISGHATLYWYQQILGQGPKLLIQFQNNGVVDDSQLPKDRFSAERLKGVDSTLKIQPAKLEDSAVYLCASSLETSGGVDTQYFGPGTRLTVL.

This chain links TRBV6-6 with TRBJ2-3, with 9 nucleotides matching TRBD1. V gave up 4 bases and J gave up 3 bases; unmatched junction bases: 8. The CDR3 runs 16 residues. In germline, CDR1 is MNHNY, CDR2 SVGAGI (reference sequence). The CDR3 protein is CASSSHAGQGTDTQYF. CDR3 bases: TGTGCCAGCAGTTCCCACGCGGGACAGGGTACAGATACGCAGTATTTT.

CDR3 in DNA: TGTGCCAGCAGCGTAGGTAGCGGGAGGGCCGACGAGCAGTACTTC. Translated, it gives CASSVGSGRADEQYF. The V call is TRBV9, the J call TRBJ2-7; 11 bases map to TRBD2. V dropped 0 bases and J dropped 5; count of bases not matched to a gene: 4. The CDR3 spans 15 residues. The V gene's germline CDR1 is SGDLS and CDR2 YYNGEE. The full variable domain, its missing parts supplied by reference TRBV9 and TRBJ2-7, is DSGVTQTPKHLITATGQRVTLRCSPRSGDLSVYWYQQSLDQGLQFLIQYYNGEERAKGNILERFSAQQFPDLHSELNLSSLELGDSALYFCASSVGSGRADEQYFGPGTRLTVT.

Points on this clone: The sample holds other DNA sequences that translate to the same CDR3. The chain has TRBV29-1 and TRBJ1-2, with D possibly being TRBD1 (5 bases). This CDR3 is built from 15 residues. CDR1 SQVTM and CDR2 ANQGSEA come from the germline V gene. Trimming removed 0 bases at V and 1 base at J, with 12 bases between. CDR3 in amino acids: CSVEETALLNYGYTF. The DNA for the CDR3 is TGCAGCGTTGAAGAGACAGCTCTTCTTAACTATGGCTACACCTTC.

This rearrangement joins TRBV4-1 to TRBJ2-6; D possibly corresponds to TRBD2 (6 bases). CDR3 size: 19 residues. Per germline, CDR1 MGHRA and CDR2 YSYEKL. Between the trimmed V and J ends, which lost 0 bases and 0 bases, there was a span of 15 bases. CDR3 protein: CASSQDRIAVTSGANVLTF. CDR3 sequence (DNA): TGCGCCAGCAGCCAAGATCGAATAGCGGTGACCTCTGGGGCCAACGTCCTGACTTTC.

This sequence joins TRBV5-6 and TRBJ2-3; 10 nucleotides align to TRBD2. V lost 4 bases to trimming and J lost 2 bases; unmatched junction nucleotides: 4. The CDR3 sequence is 15 residues long. Germline V gives CDR1 SGHDT, CDR2 YYEEEE. CDR3 bases: TGTGCCAGCAGCCTAGGACTAGCGGCCACAGATACGCAGTATTTT. This gives the protein CASSLGLAATDTQYF.